This TCR beta chain was found in a study of T cells in Graves' hyperthyroidism and ophthalmopathy. There were TCR beta CDR3 regions amplified from RNA transcripts. The HTBI set primed first-round TCR CDR3 RT-PCR. TCRdb analysed the multiplex PCR reads with MiXCR anew, one entry per CDR3 protein. The sample has some 300,000 distinct CDR3 sequences, over 15% seen once. This CDR3 is 16 amino acids long. The ends lost 6 bases at V and 0 bases at J; junction bases unmatched: 12. Germline loops: CDR1 SQVTM, CDR2 ANQGSEA. This TCR was recovered from a young man with Graves' hyperthyroidism. Sequencing was carried out using blood. The chain recombines TRBV29-1 with TRBJ2-7; TRBD2 aligns across 9 bases. CDR3 sequence: CSVRGYLAGDSYEQYF. CDR3 nucleotides: TGCAGCGTCCGGGGGTATTTAGCGGGAGACTCCTACGAGCAGTACTTC.